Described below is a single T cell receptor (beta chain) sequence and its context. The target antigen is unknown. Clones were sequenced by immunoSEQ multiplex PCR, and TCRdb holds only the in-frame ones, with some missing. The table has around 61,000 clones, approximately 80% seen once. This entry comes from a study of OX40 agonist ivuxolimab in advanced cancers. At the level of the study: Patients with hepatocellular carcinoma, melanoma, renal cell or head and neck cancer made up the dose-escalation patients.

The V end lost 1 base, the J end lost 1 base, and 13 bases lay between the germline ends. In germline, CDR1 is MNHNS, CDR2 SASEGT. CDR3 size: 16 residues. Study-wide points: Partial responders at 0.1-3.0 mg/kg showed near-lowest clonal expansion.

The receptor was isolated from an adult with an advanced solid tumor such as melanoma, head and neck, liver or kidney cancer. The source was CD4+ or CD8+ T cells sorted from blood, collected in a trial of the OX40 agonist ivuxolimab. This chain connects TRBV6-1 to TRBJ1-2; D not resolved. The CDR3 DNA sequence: TGTGCCAGCAGTGAAGATGGCGGCACCCGTAACTATGGCTACACCTTC. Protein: CASSEDGGTRNYGYTF.